This note documents a single T cell receptor (beta chain) sequence. This clonotype was seen many times. Its antigen has not been determined. Base qualities are not at hand, and no much larger clone is one base apart. The treatment or condition label on this specimen signifies: allogeneic hematopoietic cell transplantation with graft depleted of TCRalphabeta T cells and CD19 B cells. The transplant recipients were children given TCRalphabeta/CD19-depleted allogeneic hematopoietic cell grafts. This sample stems from a study of T-cell reconstitution after alpha-beta-depleted transplantation in children (dated by TCRdb to the mid-2010s). Looking at the study overall: Using TCR repertoire profiling, the study quantitatively followed how T-cell immune reconstitution unfolded in children after TCRalphabeta/CD19-depleted allogeneic hematopoietic cell transplantation.

Receptors were amplified or captured by PCR. The run used an Illumina HiSeq 2500. TCR libraries were prepared with molecular barcoding, using unique molecular identifiers to normalize TCRbeta repertoire quantification. Using fastp trimming at Q25 and MiXCR clonotype assembly, TCRdb reanalyzed the public sequencing data and kept in-frame beta chains. Identical CDR3 proteins give one entry, which carries the most common genes and DNA. The sample table shows tens of thousands of distinct CDR3 sequences, and roughly 4.9% are seen once. The ten biggest clones cover 18% of the sample. General study outcomes and caveats: Over the following months the frequencies of hyperexpanded clones went down, and after one year T-cell counts and TCRbeta diversity were mostly credited to newly produced T cells. The apparently early recovery of alphabetaT-cell counts about two months after transplant reportedly depended on only several hundred rapidly expanded clones that came from non-depleted graft cells. The high TCRbeta diversity at day 60 in some patients was ascribed to recipient T cells and intrathymic progenitors that had survived conditioning.

Taken from cysteine to phenylalanine, the CDR3 has 14 residues. The entry retains the CDR3 DNA only, 42 bases that are in frame from base 1. As encoded in the germline V gene (reference sequence), CDR1 is MNHEY while CDR2 is SMNVEV. The germline ends are 15 bases apart after V is trimmed by 9 bases and J by 4 bases. The source material was PBMCs, mostly from graft donor cells, sampled 180 days after TCRalphabeta/CD19-depleted stem cell transplant. This TCR was sampled from a boy in the first two years of life who had a stem cell transplant for acute myeloid leukemia, so the T cells may come from the graft donor. The V and J genes are TRBV27 and TRBJ1-4; TRBD1 might be the D gene, on 5 matching bases. CDR3 sequence: CASGRGRDNEKLFF. The sequence in DNA is TGTGCCAGTGGGAGGGGTCGAGATAATGAAAAACTGTTTTTT.